The 9 T cell receptor beta chains listed next were all sequenced from one sample in a study of blood T cell repertoires in COVID-19. TCRdb's copy holds only in-frame clones and misses some; the assay was immunoSEQ multiplex PCR. Of 100,000 to 150,000 clones listed, 84% are singletons. Sequences were obtained from peripheral blood. The receptors derive from a woman in her sixties or seventies with acute or convalescent COVID-19.

This CDR3 reads CASSLWTGEKLFF. The CDR3 nucleotides read TGTGCCAGCAGCTTATGGACGGGGGAAAAACTGTTTTTT. J is TRBJ1-4 and V is TRBV7-2; unclear D gene. This CDR3 has 13 amino acids. CDR1 and CDR2 (germline): SGHTA, FQGNSA. V lost 2 bases, J lost 8 bases, and 9 bases lay in between.

The gene calls are TRBV7-9 and TRBJ2-5; tentatively, D is TRBD2 (5 bases). The CDR3 is 16 residues long. V was trimmed by 1 base and J by 5 bases, leaving 17 bases between them. Per the germline V gene, CDR1 is SEHNR and CDR2 is FQNEAQ (reference sequence). The CDR3 sequence: CASSLGVGNFLETQYF. The DNA of the CDR3 is TGTGCCAGCAGCTTAGGAGTCGGGAACTTCCTTGAGACCCAGTACTTC.

The V gene is TRBV18, the J gene TRBJ2-7, with D unclear. V dropped 4 bases and J dropped 4 bases, with 8 bases sitting between them. This CDR3 spans 12 amino acids. Germline loops: CDR1 KGHSH, CDR2 LQKENI. Written as DNA, the CDR3 is TGTGCCAGCTCACGAGGAGAATACGAGCAGTACTTC. It codes for CASSRGEYEQYF.

The chain is built from TRBV27 and TRBJ1-1; D possibly corresponds to TRBD1 (5 bases). V was trimmed by 6 bases and J by 0 bases, leaving 8 bases between them. The CDR3 is 13 residues long. CDR1 is MNHEY and CDR2 is SMNVEV in the germline V gene (reference sequence). Here the CDR3 reads CASSRQLNTEAFF. In nucleotides, the CDR3 is TGTGCCAGCAGCCGACAGCTGAACACTGAAGCTTTCTTT.

This clone occurred a few times. The chain uses TRBV2 and TRBJ1-1; the D is unclear. The CDR3 consists of 15 residues. The germline gives CDR1 SNHLY, CDR2 FYNNEI. V gave up 6 bases and J gave up 10 bases, with 24 bases separating them. The CDR3 is CASSERGMVVERAFF. The CDR3 nucleotides read TGTGCCAGCAGCGAACGGGGTATGGTGGTGGAAAGAGCTTTCTTT.

This rearrangement joins TRBV19 to TRBJ1-3; a weak D match, TRBD1 (5 bases). V dropped 5 bases and J dropped 4 bases, with 12 bases sitting between them. Germline assignment: CDR1 LNHDA and CDR2 SQIVND (reference sequence). The CDR3 runs 14 residues. CDR3 bases: TGTGCCAGTAGTTCAAGGGGTCTCGGAAACACCATATATTTT. Its translation: CASSSRGLGNTIYF.

This clone was observed a single time. The V call is TRBV5-1, the J call TRBJ1-1, with 9 bases aligning to TRBD1. Germline V lookup: CDR1 SGHRS, CDR2 YFSETQ. This CDR3 contains 15 residues. Germline trimming cut 1 base from V and 6 bases from J; bases unmatched to any gene: 7. The chain's CDR3 is CASSLLTGGLSEAFF. The CDR3, as DNA: TGCGCCAGCAGCTTGCTGACAGGGGGTCTGTCTGAAGCTTTCTTT.

The V gene is TRBV7-9, the J gene TRBJ1-2; 11 bases are shared with TRBD1. Germline CDR1 is SEHNR and CDR2 is FQNEAQ (reference sequence). The CDR3 has 18 amino acids. The J segment lost 3 bases and the V segment lost 3 bases, leaving 12 bases of the junction unmatched. CDR3 loop: CASSFLGQGVGKDYGYTF. CDR3 nucleotide sequence: TGTGCCAGCAGCTTCCTGGGACAGGGGGTAGGTAAGGACTATGGCTACACCTTC.

V gene TRBV6-4 combines with J gene TRBJ1-2; D unclear. The CDR3 sequence is 11 residues long. Germline CDR1 and CDR2: MRHNA and SNTAGT. V was trimmed by 9 bases and J by 4 bases, leaving 9 bases between them. Written as DNA, the CDR3 is TGTGCCAGTGGCCTAGTCTATGGCTACACCTTC. This sequence encodes CASGLVYGYTF.